This TCR beta chain is from a study of graft-versus-host responses after intestinal transplantation. Whole-study context: Recipients obtained multivisceral, liver-intestinal, or isolated intestinal transplants.

Points on this clone: Its antigen is not identified.

Libraries were prepared by immunoSEQ multiplex PCR; TCRdb keeps only in-frame clonotypes and omits some of them. The profile shows approximately 120,000 clones, more than 90% of them singletons. Whole-study findings and limits: High graft-versus-host to host-versus-graft clonal ratios were found in allografts of patients who had graft-donor T cell macrochimerism.

The CDR3 loop spans 13 amino acids. The ends were cut back, 3 bases at V and 8 bases at J, with 13 bases in the middle. Per germline, CDR1 MNHNS and CDR2 SASEGT. Here the sequenced sample was unstimulated CD4+ T cells sorted from spleen or lymph node cells, taken before intestinal transplant. This clonotype was obtained from a human donor who received an intestinal transplant. The J gene is TRBJ1-2, the V gene TRBV6-1; D is possibly TRBD1 (5 bases). This CDR3 reads CASSDEARGGYTF. The CDR3 DNA reads as TGTGCCAGCAGTGACGAGGCTAGGGGCGGCTACACCTTC.